This entry concerns a single T cell receptor beta chain. The CDR3 is 14 amino acids. V was shortened by 0 bases and J by 3 bases, with 12 bases between the two germline ends. Germline assignment: CDR1 GTSNPN and CDR2 SVGIG (reference sequence). Profiling relied on immunoSEQ multiplex PCR, and the TCRdb table lists in-frame clones only, not all of them. Counted here are more than 300,000 clones, 85% to 90% occurring once; the ten biggest clones make up roughly 1.2%. The data derive from a study of blood T cell repertoires in COVID-19. Looking at the study overall: Some COVID-19 samples were acute and others convalescent; all came from the United States, Italy and Spain.

Before being deemed recovered, Cohort 3 donors had two negative PCRs, clearance, or symptom resolution. This sequence was found in a woman under 30 who had recovered from COVID-19. The sample comprised PBMCs or T cells enriched from blood (not recorded which). V and J are TRBV30 and TRBJ2-7; D uncertain. In DNA, the CDR3 is TGTGCCTGGAGTGTGGTCTACCTGAGCTACGAGCAGTACTTC. Translated: CAWSVVYLSYEQYF.